Listed below are T cell receptor beta chains from one sample, sequenced in a study of T cells in Graves' hyperthyroidism and ophthalmopathy. From the multiplex PCR reads, TCRdb called clonotypes with MiXCR, one entry per CDR3 protein. The data hold around 250,000 distinct CDR3 sequences, with about 14% observed a single time. Sequencing was performed on blood. The receptors here all came from a woman in her forties with Graves' hyperthyroidism that later progressed to Graves' ophthalmopathy. The CDR3 runs from the conserved cysteine through the conserved F or W. A D gene is named only where the DNA matches it firmly. Some rows have no size entry. The others give once, few or many, or a class for an expanded clone.

CDR3aa: CAWSVSYRATGELFF; CDR3nt: TGTGCCTGGAGTGTTTCTTACAGGGCGACCGGGGAGCTGTTTTTT; v_gene: TRBV30; j_gene: TRBJ2-2; d_gene: -; abundance: many
CDR3aa: CASSHRANYEQYF; CDR3nt: TGCGCCAGCAGCCACCGAGCCAACTACGAGCAGTACTTC; v_gene: TRBV4-1; j_gene: TRBJ2-7; d_gene: -; abundance: many
CDR3aa: CASSPYSSNQPQHF; CDR3nt: TGTGCCAGCAGTCCGTATTCGAGCAATCAGCCCCAGCATTTT; v_gene: TRBV27; j_gene: TRBJ1-5; d_gene: -; abundance: -
CDR3aa: CASSLRTSGPHRTEQFF; CDR3nt: TGTGCCAGCAGCCTTCGGACTAGCGGGCCCCACAGGACGGAGCAGTTCTTC; v_gene: TRBV7-6; j_gene: TRBJ2-1; d_gene: TRBD2; abundance: many
CDR3aa: CASSLGAGGYEQYF; CDR3nt: TGTGCCAGCAGCTTAGGGGCGGGAGGCTACGAGCAGTACTTC; v_gene: TRBV11-2; j_gene: TRBJ2-7; d_gene: TRBD2; abundance: many
CDR3aa: CASTGLAADTQYF; CDR3nt: TGTGCCAGCACCGGACTAGCGGCAGATACGCAGTATTTT; v_gene: TRBV13; j_gene: TRBJ2-3; d_gene: TRBD2; abundance: many
CDR3aa: CASSPTGQMNTEAFF; CDR3nt: TGTGCCAGCAGTCCCACTGGACAGATGAACACTGAAGCTTTCTTT; v_gene: TRBV28; j_gene: TRBJ1-1; d_gene: -; abundance: -
CDR3aa: CASSRTSGDSSYEQYF; CDR3nt: TGTGCCAGCTCACGGACTAGCGGGGATAGCTCCTACGAGCAGTACTTC; v_gene: TRBV18; j_gene: TRBJ2-7; d_gene: TRBD2; abundance: -
CDR3aa: CASSLNQRASYEQYF; CDR3nt: TGTGCCAGCAGCCTTAACCAGCGTGCATCCTACGAGCAGTACTTC; v_gene: TRBV12-3/TRBV12-4; j_gene: TRBJ2-7; d_gene: -; abundance: many
CDR3aa: CASSTRGGGGGQPQHF; CDR3nt: TGTGCCAGTAGTACCCGGGGAGGGGGCGGTGGTCAGCCCCAGCATTTT; v_gene: TRBV19; j_gene: TRBJ1-5; d_gene: TRBD1; abundance: -
CDR3aa: CASSWADRGGLYEQYF; CDR3nt: TGTGCCAGCAGCTGGGCTGACAGGGGCGGATTGTACGAGCAGTACTTC; v_gene: TRBV5-5; j_gene: TRBJ2-7; d_gene: TRBD1; abundance: many
CDR3aa: CASSLQGNTEAFF; CDR3nt: TGTGCCAGCAGCTTGCAGGGGAACACTGAAGCTTTCTTT; v_gene: TRBV5-1; j_gene: TRBJ1-1; d_gene: -; abundance: many
CDR3aa: CASSPARGVTQYF; CDR3nt: TGTGCCAGCAGTCCCGCGCGCGGGGTGACCCAGTACTTC; v_gene: TRBV12-3/TRBV12-4; j_gene: TRBJ2-5; d_gene: -; abundance: once
CDR3aa: CASSPGTGRYGYTF; CDR3nt: TGTGCCAGCAGTCCAGGGACAGGGCGCTATGGCTACACCTTC; v_gene: TRBV12-3/TRBV12-4; j_gene: TRBJ1-2; d_gene: TRBD1; abundance: many
CDR3aa: CASTPLGGNTIYF; CDR3nt: TGTGCCAGCACCCCTCTTGGGGGAAACACCATATATTTT; v_gene: TRBV13; j_gene: TRBJ1-3; d_gene: -; abundance: -
CDR3aa: CASKWTEMNTEAFF; CDR3nt: TGCGCCAGCAAATGGACCGAGATGAACACTGAAGCTTTCTTT; v_gene: TRBV5-1; j_gene: TRBJ1-1; d_gene: -; abundance: many
CDR3aa: CASSSTSGRAWGTDAQYF; CDR3nt: TGTGCCAGCAGCTCGACTAGCGGGAGGGCCTGGGGGACAGATGCGCAGTATTTT; v_gene: TRBV7-9; j_gene: TRBJ2-3; d_gene: TRBD2; abundance: -
CDR3aa: CSGDYSYNEQFF; CDR3nt: TGCAGCGGGGACTATTCCTACAATGAGCAGTTCTTC; v_gene: TRBV20-1; j_gene: TRBJ2-1; d_gene: TRBD2; abundance: many
CDR3aa: CSAVAGEQYF; CDR3nt: TGCAGCGCCGTGGCTGGGGAGCAGTACTTC; v_gene: TRBV29-1; j_gene: TRBJ2-7; d_gene: -; abundance: many
CDR3aa: CASRNDRTSTDTQYF; CDR3nt: TGTGCCAGCAGGAACGACAGGACTAGCACAGATACGCAGTATTTT; v_gene: TRBV6-1; j_gene: TRBJ2-3; d_gene: -; abundance: many
CDR3aa: CASSQETSPHTGELFF; CDR3nt: TGTGCCAGCAGCCAAGAGACCAGTCCCCACACCGGGGAGCTGTTTTTT; v_gene: TRBV6-1; j_gene: TRBJ2-2; d_gene: -; abundance: many
CDR3aa: CASSQDAGDEQYF; CDR3nt: TGTGCCAGCAGCCAAGATGCGGGGGACGAGCAGTACTTC; v_gene: TRBV3-1; j_gene: TRBJ2-7; d_gene: TRBD2; abundance: many
CDR3aa: CASSYDNSPLHF; CDR3nt: TGTGCCAGCAGCTACGATAATTCACCCCTCCACTTT; v_gene: TRBV7-9; j_gene: TRBJ1-6; d_gene: -; abundance: -
CDR3aa: CASSRRGGSFSDTQYF; CDR3nt: TGCGCCAGCAGCCGTCGGGGCGGGAGTTTTTCGGATACGCAGTATTTT; v_gene: TRBV5-1; j_gene: TRBJ2-3; d_gene: TRBD2; abundance: few
CDR3aa: CASSSPGLADDTQYF; CDR3nt: TGTGCCAGCAGTTCTCCGGGACTAGCGGACGATACGCAGTATTTT; v_gene: TRBV28; j_gene: TRBJ2-3; d_gene: TRBD2; abundance: many
CDR3aa: CASSLSGRSYEQYF; CDR3nt: TGTGCCAGCAGCTTAAGCGGGAGGTCCTACGAGCAGTACTTC; v_gene: TRBV11-2; j_gene: TRBJ2-7; d_gene: TRBD2; abundance: few
CDR3aa: CSARDLLAGGDTGELFF; CDR3nt: TGCAGTGCTAGAGATTTACTAGCGGGAGGCGACACCGGGGAGCTGTTTTTT; v_gene: TRBV20-1; j_gene: TRBJ2-2; d_gene: TRBD2; abundance: -
CDR3aa: CSAFRGPNEKLFF; CDR3nt: TGCAGTGCTTTCAGGGGCCCAAATGAAAAACTGTTTTTT; v_gene: TRBV20-1; j_gene: TRBJ1-4; d_gene: -; abundance: -
CDR3aa: CASSELGNTIYF; CDR3nt: TGTGCCAGCAGTGAACTCGGAAACACCATATATTTT; v_gene: TRBV2; j_gene: TRBJ1-3; d_gene: -; abundance: many
CDR3aa: CASSQSRDSYNEQFF; CDR3nt: TGTGCCAGCAGCCAGTCGAGGGACTCCTACAATGAGCAGTTCTTC; v_gene: TRBV7-8; j_gene: TRBJ2-1; d_gene: -; abundance: many
CDR3aa: CSARGGDSNQPQHF; CDR3nt: TGCAGTGCTAGAGGGGGGGATAGCAATCAGCCCCAGCATTTT; v_gene: TRBV20-1; j_gene: TRBJ1-5; d_gene: -; abundance: -
CDR3aa: CAAGTAHSGANVLTF; CDR3nt: TGTGCCGCGGGGACAGCTCACTCTGGGGCCAACGTCCTGACTTTC; v_gene: TRBV28; j_gene: TRBJ2-6; d_gene: -; abundance: few
CDR3aa: CASSRDRGNSPLHF; CDR3nt: TGCGCCAGCAGTAGGGACAGGGGAAATTCACCCCTCCACTTT; v_gene: TRBV4-1; j_gene: TRBJ1-6; d_gene: TRBD1; abundance: many
CDR3aa: CATERGIRNEQFF; CDR3nt: TGTGCCACCGAAAGGGGGATTCGCAATGAGCAGTTCTTC; v_gene: TRBV11-2; j_gene: TRBJ2-1; d_gene: -; abundance: -
CDR3aa: CASTPTGAYSYNEQFF; CDR3nt: TGTGCCAGCACCCCAACAGGGGCTTACTCCTACAATGAGCAGTTCTTC; v_gene: TRBV9; j_gene: TRBJ2-1; d_gene: TRBD1; abundance: few
CDR3aa: CASSPKGLAGGFDEQFF; CDR3nt: TGTGCCAGCAGTCCAAAGGGACTAGCGGGAGGGTTTGATGAGCAGTTCTTC; v_gene: TRBV12-3/TRBV12-4; j_gene: TRBJ2-1; d_gene: TRBD2; abundance: -
CDR3aa: CASILTFGGSRSYNEQFF; CDR3nt: TGTGCCAGCATCCTCACGTTTGGGGGCAGTCGGTCCTACAATGAGCAGTTCTTC; v_gene: TRBV7-9; j_gene: TRBJ2-1; d_gene: -; abundance: many
CDR3aa: CASSLGRWDREHQNTGELFF; CDR3nt: TGTGCCAGCAGCTTAGGCAGATGGGACAGGGAGCACCAGAACACCGGGGAGCTGTTTTTT; v_gene: TRBV13; j_gene: TRBJ2-2; d_gene: TRBD1; abundance: many
CDR3aa: CASSLGGVGGYTF; CDR3nt: TGTGCCAGCAGTTTAGGGGGGGTTGGTGGCTACACCTTC; v_gene: TRBV28; j_gene: TRBJ1-2; d_gene: -; abundance: many
CDR3aa: CASSHPVRQGRLQETQYF; CDR3nt: TGCGCCAGCAGCCATCCCGTAAGACAGGGGAGATTACAAGAGACCCAGTACTTC; v_gene: TRBV4-1; j_gene: TRBJ2-5; d_gene: TRBD1; abundance: few
CDR3aa: CASSYHQGVATNEKLFF; CDR3nt: TGTGCCAGCAGTTACCACCAGGGGGTTGCAACTAATGAAAAACTGTTTTTT; v_gene: TRBV6-9; j_gene: TRBJ1-4; d_gene: TRBD1; abundance: -
CDR3aa: CASSITGANRGSNQPQHF; CDR3nt: TGTGCCAGCAGTATTACTGGGGCAAACAGGGGGAGCAATCAGCCCCAGCATTTT; v_gene: TRBV6-1; j_gene: TRBJ1-5; d_gene: TRBD1; abundance: many
CDR3aa: CASHSGRYTDTQYF; CDR3nt: TGCGCCAGCCATAGCGGGAGGTACACAGATACGCAGTATTTT; v_gene: TRBV10-2; j_gene: TRBJ2-3; d_gene: TRBD2; abundance: many
CDR3aa: CASRVAGQETQYF; CDR3nt: TGTGCCAGCAGGGTAGCGGGCCAAGAGACCCAGTACTTC; v_gene: TRBV5-6; j_gene: TRBJ2-5; d_gene: TRBD2; abundance: many
CDR3aa: CASSKKSGFSNQPQHF; CDR3nt: TGTGCCAGCAGTAAAAAGTCGGGTTTCAGCAATCAGCCCCAGCATTTT; v_gene: TRBV6-1; j_gene: TRBJ1-5; d_gene: -; abundance: many
CDR3aa: CATTGNEDGYTF; CDR3nt: TGTGCCACGACAGGGAACGAGGATGGCTACACCTTC; v_gene: TRBV10-3; j_gene: TRBJ1-2; d_gene: TRBD1; abundance: -
CDR3aa: CASSLASRPYEQYF; CDR3nt: TGTGCCAGCAGCTTAGCGTCCAGGCCTTACGAGCAGTACTTC; v_gene: TRBV7-9; j_gene: TRBJ2-7; d_gene: -; abundance: many
CDR3aa: CAWSYRTALNTGELFF; CDR3nt: TGTGCCTGGAGTTACCGGACCGCTTTGAACACCGGGGAGCTGTTTTTT; v_gene: TRBV30; j_gene: TRBJ2-2; d_gene: -; abundance: few
CDR3aa: CSARHSSYEQYF; CDR3nt: TGCAGTGCTAGACATAGCTCCTACGAGCAGTACTTC; v_gene: TRBV20-1; j_gene: TRBJ2-7; d_gene: -; abundance: many
CDR3aa: CASSDFGSNEQFF; CDR3nt: TGTGCCAGCAGTGATTTTGGGTCGAATGAGCAGTTCTTC; v_gene: TRBV6-1; j_gene: TRBJ2-1; d_gene: -; abundance: few
CDR3aa: CASSLGPLAGGKNIQYF; CDR3nt: TGCGCCAGCAGCCTCGGACCTCTAGCGGGAGGCAAAAACATTCAGTACTTC; v_gene: TRBV4-1; j_gene: TRBJ2-4; d_gene: TRBD2; abundance: -
CDR3aa: CASRGTGAGELFF; CDR3nt: TGTGCCAGCAGAGGGACAGGGGCCGGGGAGCTGTTTTTT; v_gene: TRBV28; j_gene: TRBJ2-2; d_gene: TRBD1; abundance: many